A selection of T cell receptor beta chains follows, all from one sample in a study of cytomegalovirus exposure and HLA in healthy donors. TCRdb's table, derived via immunoSEQ multiplex PCR, lists solely in-frame clones and lacks some. The table has fewer than 200,000 clones, roughly 80% seen once. The specimen was PBMCs. The receptors derive from a female donor in good health and CMV-seronegative. Each CDR3 is given with its conserved first and last residue. D genes are given only for firm matches. Size is stated for part of the rows, as once, few or many counts, or as a class when the clone is expanded.

V gene	D gene	J gene	clone size	CDR3 DNA	CDR3 protein
TRBV25-1	-	TRBJ2-7	-	TGTGCCAGCAGTGAATTCCCAAACTCCTACGAGCAGTACTTC	CASSEFPNSYEQYF
TRBV28	TRBD2	TRBJ2-1	-	TGTGCCAGCAGTTTATCGGCTAGCGGGAGGAATGAGCAGTTCTTC	CASSLSASGRNEQFF
TRBV27	-	TRBJ2-1	-	TGTGCCAGCAGCTTAGGGACATACAATGAGCAGTTCTTC	CASSLGTYNEQFF
TRBV7-9	TRBD1	TRBJ1-1	few	TGTGCCAGCAGCTATACAGGGGCTGGCCGCCTGGACACTGAAGCTTTCTTT	CASSYTGAGRLDTEAFF
TRBV5-6	-	TRBJ2-7	-	TGTGCCAGCAGCTTGGCTTACGAGCAGTACTTC	CASSLAYEQYF
TRBV4-3	TRBD2	TRBJ2-3	-	TGCGCCAGCAGCCAAGATAGCGGGATCACAGATACGCAGTATTTT	CASSQDSGITDTQYF
TRBV27	TRBD2	TRBJ2-1	-	TGTGCCATTCTCCCTAGCGGGAGTCGGGGACCGGGGCTCTTC	CAILPSGSRGPGLF
TRBV7-2	-	TRBJ2-3	-	TGTGCCAGCAGCTTAGTGGTATCTATCACAGATACGCAGTATTTT	CASSLVVSITDTQYF
TRBV18	-	TRBJ1-1	-	TGTGCCAGCTCACCGATAGGGGGAGCAACAAACACTGAAGCTTTCTTT	CASSPIGGATNTEAFF
TRBV6-1	-	TRBJ1-5	few	TGTGCCAGCCTCACAGGGCTGGAACAGCCCCAGCATTTT	CASLTGLEQPQHF
TRBV27	-	TRBJ2-7	-	TGTGCCAGCAGTTTTCAGGGGCTGAGCTACGAGCAGTACTTC	CASSFQGLSYEQYF
TRBV27	TRBD2	TRBJ2-3	-	TGTGCCAGCAGTCCCCTGGGACTAGCGGGGTCCGATACGCAGTATTTT	CASSPLGLAGSDTQYF
TRBV5-1	TRBD2	TRBJ2-7	-	TGCGCCAGCAGCTCTATGAGCGGGAGGGCTCTCGAGCAGTACTTC	CASSSMSGRALEQYF
TRBV7-8	-	TRBJ1-1	-	TGTGCCAGCAGCTTCACAGGGAAGAACACTGAAGCTTTCTTT	CASSFTGKNTEAFF
TRBV6-1	TRBD1	TRBJ1-1	-	TGTGCCAGCAGCAGGGGGCCGAACACTGAAGCTTTCTTT	CASSRGPNTEAFF
TRBV20-1	-	TRBJ1-1	-	TGCAGTGCTACGATGGTTGGGGAGGCTTTCTTT	CSATMVGEAFF
TRBV4-1	TRBD1	TRBJ1-1	-	TGCGCCAGCAGCCAAGTGGACAGGGGTGGAACTGAAGCTTTCTTT	CASSQVDRGGTEAFF
TRBV28	-	TRBJ1-1	-	TGTGCCAGCTCCTCACAGTTGCATGAAGCTTTCTTT	CASSSQLHEAFF
TRBV18	TRBD2	TRBJ2-1	-	TGTGCCAGCTCATCCCGGACTAGCGGGAGTGGTTACAATGAGCAGTTCTTC	CASSSRTSGSGYNEQFF
TRBV6-6	-	TRBJ2-1	-	TGTGCCAGCAGTTATGACCGAGGGTCCTACAATGAGCAGTTCTTC	CASSYDRGSYNEQFF
TRBV30	-	TRBJ2-7	-	TGTGCCTGGAGGACAACAGGGAGCGCTTCCTACGAGCAGTACTTC	CAWRTTGSASYEQYF
TRBV29-1	-	TRBJ1-2	-	TGCAGCGTTCCGGACACGTTTAACTATGGCTACACCTTC	CSVPDTFNYGYTF
TRBV7-6	TRBD2	TRBJ2-1	-	TGTGCCAGCAGCTTAGGGGGTGGTAGCGGGGATGAGCAGTTCTTC	CASSLGGGSGDEQFF
TRBV2	-	TRBJ1-1	-	TGTGCCAGCATGTCCTCTAACACTGAAGCTTTCTTT	CASMSSNTEAFF
TRBV7-3	-	TRBJ2-7	-	TGTGCCAGCAGCTTAACGGGGGCAAATAACTACGAGCAGTACTTC	CASSLTGANNYEQYF
TRBV7-9	-	TRBJ2-3	-	TGTGCCAGTTTTAGGAGGGAAGGCACAGATACGCAGTATTTT	CASFRREGTDTQYF
TRBV5-4	TRBD2	TRBJ2-2	-	TGTGCCAGCAGCTTGATTAGCGGGAGAACCGGGGAGCTGTTTTTT	CASSLISGRTGELFF
TRBV11-2	TRBD2	TRBJ2-1	-	TGTGCCAGCAGCCCGACTAGCGGGAGGGTAGCAGATTACAATGAGCAGTTCTTC	CASSPTSGRVADYNEQFF
TRBV6-1	-	TRBJ2-1	few	TGTGCCAGCAGTGGTGGCATCAACTCCTACAATGAGCAGTTCTTC	CASSGGINSYNEQFF
TRBV19	-	TRBJ2-7	-	TGTGCCAGTAGCCGGGCGGGACAGAGCTCCTACGAGCAGTACTTC	CASSRAGQSSYEQYF
TRBV7-2	-	TRBJ1-2	-	TGTGCCAGCAGCTTAGTGGCAGGGACTAACTATGGCTACACCTTC	CASSLVAGTNYGYTF
TRBV14	TRBD1	TRBJ1-4	-	TGTGCCAGCAGCCAATTTGACAGGGGGCGCGTTGTTGGTGAAAAACTGTTTTTT	CASSQFDRGRVVGEKLFF
TRBV27	-	TRBJ2-7	-	TGTGCCAGCAGTCTGCGCGGGCGGGGAGGGGGCTCCTACGAGCAGTACTTC	CASSLRGRGGGSYEQYF
TRBV28	-	TRBJ2-7	few	TGTGCCAGCAGTTTGGGTACAGGGTTCACCTACGAGCAGTACTTC	CASSLGTGFTYEQYF
TRBV9	TRBD1	TRBJ2-2	few	TGTGCCAGCAGCGACCGGACGACAGGGTTTGGCGGGGAGCTGTTTTTT	CASSDRTTGFGGELFF